A single T cell receptor beta chain is shown here with its context. TCRdb re-called the 5' RACE reads, yielding one record per CDR3 amino acid sequence without DNA. The sample table includes 200,000 to 300,000 distinct CDR3 sequences. These data originate in a study of T cells expressing NK-cell markers. CDR3 length: 14 residues. Germline values: CDR1 SGHVS, CDR2 FNYEAQ. The clonotype originates from a woman between 18 and 70 years old in good health. This chain connects TRBV7-6 to TRBJ2-1; TCRdb names TRBD2, which stays unverified in the absence of DNA. Sequencing was carried out using blood T cells: a sorted CD56 or NKG2C T cell subset, CD4+ or CD8+ T cells, or bulk PBMC T cells (not recorded which). The CDR3 sequence is CASSLTSGGNEQFF.